Presented here are 27 T cell receptor beta chains from one specimen sequenced in a study of early T cells in non-severe SARS-CoV-2 infection. TCRdb itself ran the 5' RACE reads through MiXCR, one entry per CDR3 protein. Of roughly 45,000 distinct CDR3 sequences in the sample, more than 9% were seen once. Sequencing input: whole blood. Every receptor here comes from an adult who was a healthcare worker with PCR-confirmed SARS-CoV-2 infection or an uninfected control (not recorded which).

Many counts were recorded for this clonotype. This chain uses TRBV6-4 with TRBJ2-3; 10 bases line up with TRBD1. CDR3 length: 14 residues. Trimming cost V 4 bases and J 5 bases; bases outside gene matches: 3. Germline lookup yields CDR1 MRHNA and CDR2 SNTAGT. CDR3 nucleotide sequence: TGTGCCAGCAGTGTCGGACAGGGGGGAGATACGCAGTATTTT. Residues: CASSVGQGGDTQYF.

This chain connects TRBV7-2 to TRBJ2-5; 11 bases fit TRBD2. Germline V gene data show CDR1 as SGHTA and CDR2 as FQGNSA. J lost 5 bases, V lost 1 base, and 6 bases had no gene match. The CDR3 extends over 16 amino acids. The CDR3 loop is CASSLDSGRAAETQYF. CDR3 nucleotides: TGTGCCAGCAGCTTAGATAGCGGGAGGGCCGCGGAGACCCAGTACTTC.

V and J are TRBV5-6 and TRBJ2-1, with D possibly called TRBD1 or TRBD2 (5 bases each). This CDR3 has 14 residues. Germline V CDR1 and CDR2: SGHDT, YYEEEE. V gave up 6 bases and J gave up 4 bases, with 14 bases separating them. This CDR3 is CASTQGEFYNEQFF. The CDR3 nucleotides read TGTGCCAGCACCCAAGGGGAGTTTTACAATGAGCAGTTCTTC. Based on the CDR3 plus reference TRBV5-6 and TRBJ2-1, the full variable domain is DAGVTQSPTHLIKTRGQQVTLRCSPKSGHDTVSWYQQALGQGPQFIFQYYEEEERQRGNFPDRFSGHQFPNYSSELNVNALLLGDSALYLCASTQGEFYNEQFFGPGTRLTVL.

This clonotype was observed at least ten times. The rearrangement links TRBV7-9 to TRBJ2-2, with no clear D. The CDR3 sequence is 14 residues long. Germline CDR1 and CDR2: SEHNR and FQNEAQ (reference sequence). V lost 1 base, J lost 3 bases, and 6 bases lay in between. CDR3 sequence (DNA): TGTGCCAGCAGCTTAGGATGGGACACCGGGGAGCTGTTTTTT. This gives the protein CASSLGWDTGELFF.

The sample holds many counts of this clonotype. The V gene is TRBV6-2 or TRBV6-3, the J gene TRBJ1-2, with D unclear. V lost 6 bases, J lost 0 bases, and 17 bases lay in between. Germline assignment: CDR1 MNHEY and CDR2 SVGEGT. The CDR3 totals 16 residues. The CDR3, as DNA: TGTGCCAGCAGGGCCGGCGACACTAAGGCTAACTATGGCTACACCTTC. Translating gives CASRAGDTKANYGYTF.

V gene TRBV25-1 combines with J gene TRBJ1-1; TRBD1 matches at 8 bases. CDR1 is MGHDK, CDR2 SYGVNS, per germline. The trim removed 2 bases at V and 10 bases at J, leaving 6 bases unmatched. There are 13 residues in the CDR3. This chain's CDR3 is CASSEVGQAVAFF. Written as DNA, the CDR3 is TGTGCCAGCAGTGAAGTGGGACAGGCGGTAGCTTTCTTT.

This clonotype was recorded many times. This chain uses TRBV10-3 with TRBJ2-5; D gene unclear. Trimming took off 5 bases at V and 4 bases at J, with 11 bases between the two ends. The length of the CDR3 is 13 residues. Germline loops: CDR1 ENHRY, CDR2 SYGVKD. DNA for the CDR3: TGTGCCATCAGTCGTCCGGATTCAGAGACCCAGTACTTC. As protein: CAISRPDSETQYF.

As to this clonotype: One junction end does not reproduce the germline sequence, and a read error may be involved. The chain couples TRBV7-6 to TRBJ2-7; TRBD2 matches at 11 bases. From germline, CDR1 is SGHVS and CDR2 FNYEAQ. This CDR3 has 15 amino acids. CDR3 sequence: CANSKTSGSSYEQYF. DNA for the CDR3: TGTGCCAACAGCAAAACTAGCGGGAGTTCCTACGAGCAGTACTTC.

Details on this clonotype: Its ends do not fully match the called genes, so a read error is possible. The CDR3 spells CASSQILDTGELFF. Here the CDR3 DNA reads TGTGCCAGCAGCCAAATACTCGACACTGGGGAGCTGTTTTTT. This chain uses TRBV14 with TRBJ2-2, with D unclear. This CDR3 region has 14 residues. Germline V lookup: CDR1 SGHDN, CDR2 FVKESK.

The table lists this clonotype with many counts. The V gene is TRBV6-2 or TRBV6-3, the J gene TRBJ2-1; D tentatively fits TRBD1 or TRBD2 (7 bases each). V was cut by 1 base and J by 4 bases, with 17 bases left in between. The germline V gene encodes CDR1 MNHEY and CDR2 SVGEGT. The CDR3 runs to 17 residues. CDR3 amino acids: CASSYWEGRGFYNEQFF. The CDR3 nucleotides read TGTGCCAGCAGTTACTGGGAGGGCAGGGGGTTTTACAATGAGCAGTTCTTC.

The table lists this clonotype with many counts. The chain joins TRBV5-5 to TRBJ2-2, with no clear D. The germline V gene encodes CDR1 SGHKS and CDR2 YYEKEE (reference sequence). The V end was cut by 4 bases, the J end by 0 bases, with 7 bases between. The CDR3 has 14 amino acids. The CDR3 DNA follows: TGTGCCAGCAGCGCGAACTCGAACACCGGGGAGCTGTTTTTT. This codes for CASSANSNTGELFF. The whole variable domain, remainder taken from reference TRBV5-5 and TRBJ2-2, is DAGVTQSPTHLIKTRGQQVTLRCSPISGHKSVSWYQQVLGQGPQFIFQYYEKEERGRGNFPDRFSARQFPNYSSELNVNALLLGDSALYLCASSANSNTGELFFGEGSRLTVL.

The rearrangement links TRBV27 to TRBJ2-7, with D maybe TRBD2 (7 bases). Germline values: CDR1 MNHEY, CDR2 SMNVEV (reference sequence). Trimming removed 4 bases from V and 2 bases from J, with 15 bases in between. The CDR3 is 15 amino acids. CDR3 bases: TGTGCCAGCAGTTCTCCACAGGGAGGGGCCTACGAGCAGTACTTC. This codes for CASSSPQGGAYEQYF.

There are many counts of this clonotype. V and J are TRBV7-9 and TRBJ1-1; D is unclear. Trimming left V 1 base short and J 6 bases short, with 12 bases between. Looked up from germline, CDR1 is SEHNR and CDR2 is FQNEAQ (reference sequence). This CDR3 has 14 amino acids. The CDR3 reads CASSLGYKNPEAFF. DNA of the CDR3: TGTGCCAGCAGCTTAGGGTACAAAAACCCTGAAGCTTTCTTT.

V and J are TRBV2 and TRBJ2-7; weak D call: TRBD1 (5 bases). Germline V lookup: CDR1 SNHLY, CDR2 FYNNEI. This CDR3 region has 15 residues. Between the trimmed V and J ends, which lost 2 bases and 2 bases, there was a span of 13 bases. The CDR3 DNA follows: TGTGCCAGCAGTGAATTAGGCAGGGCTCCCTACGAGCAGTACTTC. Translating it yields CASSELGRAPYEQYF.

This chain uses TRBV30 with TRBJ1-1; D is undetermined. The CDR3 runs to 12 residues. Between the trimmed V and J ends, which lost 4 bases and 1 base, there was a span of 7 bases. The germline CDR1 and CDR2 sequences are GTSNPN and SVGIG (reference sequence). CDR3 residues: CAWTEGNTEAFF. The CDR3 bases are TGTGCCTGGACCGAGGGGAACACTGAAGCTTTCTTT.

This clonotype was picked up a small number of times. The rearrangement joins TRBV7-2 to TRBJ2-4; D remains ambiguous. The CDR3 loop spans 14 amino acids. Trimming shortened V by 0 bases and J by 8 bases, and 11 bases separated the two germline ends. Looked up from germline, CDR1 is SGHTA and CDR2 is FQGNSA. The CDR3 bases are TGTGCCAGCAGCTTAGCGCTAGATTCGCACATTCAGTACTTC. Its protein product is CASSLALDSHIQYF. The variable domain in full, completed from reference TRBV7-2 and TRBJ2-4, reads GAGVSQSPSNKVTEKGKDVELRCDPISGHTALYWYRQSLGQGLEFLIYFQGNSAPDKSGLPSDRFSAERTGGSVSTLTIQRTQQEDSAVYLCASSLALDSHIQYFGAGTRLSVL.

Many counts were recorded for this clonotype. The V gene is TRBV6-2 or TRBV6-3, the J gene TRBJ2-5; D is unclear. The CDR3 totals 14 residues. The V gene lost 2 bases and the J gene lost 4 bases, with 11 bases spanning the gap. The germline V gene encodes CDR1 MNHEY and CDR2 SVGEGT. Here the CDR3 reads CASSYGPAPETQYF. CDR3 DNA sequence: TGTGCCAGCAGTTACGGGCCCGCCCCAGAGACCCAGTACTTC.

The chain is built from TRBV7-2 and TRBJ2-1, with 8 bases fitting TRBD1. V lost 6 bases and J lost 4; bases outside the gene matches: 8. Germline V gene data show CDR1 as SGHTA and CDR2 as FQGNSA. CDR3 length: 15 residues. In DNA form, the CDR3 reads TGTGCCAGCAGTAAAATAGGACAGGGATACAATGAGCAGTTCTTC. Protein: CASSKIGQGYNEQFF. Full variable domain (missing parts from reference TRBV7-2 and TRBJ2-1): GAGVSQSPSNKVTEKGKDVELRCDPISGHTALYWYRQSLGQGLEFLIYFQGNSAPDKSGLPSDRFSAERTGGSVSTLTIQRTQQEDSAVYLCASSKIGQGYNEQFFGPGTRLTVL.

The chain joins TRBV28 to TRBJ1-1; D remains unclear. The CDR3 spans 15 residues. The germline CDR1 and CDR2 sequences are MDHEN and SYDVKM. V was clipped by 7 bases and J by 5 bases, with 20 bases between them. In DNA form, the CDR3 reads TGTGCCAGCAACACTTTGCGGGGTGCCGGGACTGAAGCTTTCTTT. Protein sequence: CASNTLRGAGTEAFF.

This clonotype was found many times. The DNA of the CDR3 is TGTGCCAGCAGACCGGGACAGAGCTCCTACGAGCAGTACTTC. Its protein is CASRPGQSSYEQYF. The chain has TRBV28 and TRBJ2-7, with 7 bases lining up with TRBD1. V shed 6 bases, J shed 0 bases, and the junction held 5 bases outside the gene matches. The CDR3 covers 14 residues. Germline V gives CDR1 MDHEN, CDR2 SYDVKM.

Many counts were recorded for this clonotype. The V call is TRBV5-1, the J call TRBJ2-5, with D hard to call. The CDR3 contains 14 residues. Germline V gene sequence: CDR1 SGHRS, CDR2 YFSETQ. Trimming stripped 2 bases from V and 1 base from J, with 9 bases between. The CDR3 DNA sequence: TGCGCCAGCAGCTTTTCGGCCAGCCAAGAGACCCAGTACTTC. Protein: CASSFSASQETQYF.

This clonotype was seen ten or more times. The V call is TRBV5-4, the J call TRBJ2-1, with a possible D match to TRBD1 (6 bases). V gave up 3 bases and J gave up 0 bases, with 16 bases separating them. The V gene's germline CDR1 is SGHNT and CDR2 YYREEE (reference sequence). The CDR3 spans 17 residues. The CDR3 loop is CASSSKSRGGSYNEQFF. Written as DNA, the CDR3 is TGTGCCAGCAGCTCAAAATCCAGGGGTGGCTCCTACAATGAGCAGTTCTTC.

This clonotype was counted at least ten times. The CDR3 DNA is TGTGCCAGCAGCCTTCAGGGTAACACAGATACGCAGTATTTT. Its translation is CASSLQGNTDTQYF. The J gene is TRBJ2-3, the V gene TRBV5-5, with a tentative D call TRBD1 (5 bases). Germline CDR1 and CDR2: SGHKS and YYEKEE (reference sequence). V lost 4 bases and J lost 2, with 11 bases in between. The CDR3 is 14 amino acids.

There are many counts of this clonotype. The chain combines TRBV11-2 with TRBJ2-1; no firm D call. The germline V gene has CDR1 SGHAT and CDR2 FQNNGV. V lost 2 bases and J lost 3, with 14 bases in between. This CDR3 is 16 amino acids long. Here the CDR3 DNA reads TGTGCCAGCAGCTTAAATGCAAGGCCACTCTACAATGAGCAGTTCTTC. Amino acids: CASSLNARPLYNEQFF. Filled out from reference TRBV11-2 and TRBJ2-1, the complete variable domain reads EAGVAQSPRYKIIEKRQSVAFWCNPISGHATLYWYQQILGQGPKLLIQFQNNGVVDDSQLPKDRFSAERLKGVDSTLKIQPAKLEDSAVYLCASSLNARPLYNEQFFGPGTRLTVL.

In its sample, this clonotype was seen many times. The J gene is TRBJ1-6, the V gene TRBV27; D gene ambiguous. Trimming shortened V by 0 bases and J by 0 bases, and 12 bases separated the two germline ends. Per the germline V gene, CDR1 is MNHEY and CDR2 is SMNVEV (reference sequence). The CDR3 is 18 amino acids. In DNA, the CDR3 is TGTGCCAGCAGTTTATCGATCCCAAGGAGCTCCTATAATTCACCCCTCCACTTT. Protein product: CASSLSIPRSSYNSPLHF.

This clonotype was recorded at least ten times. This chain links TRBV6-5 with TRBJ2-1; D not resolved. With 8 bases removed from V and 10 bases from J, the gap between germline ends came to 12 bases. The CDR3 loop spans 11 amino acids. Looked up from germline, CDR1 is MNHEY and CDR2 is SVGAGI. The CDR3 nucleotides are TGTGCCAGCCTGGACGGCCGGGAGCAGTTCTTC. Translation: CASLDGREQFF.

The chain is built from TRBV29-1 and TRBJ2-3; 8 nucleotides align to TRBD2. J was trimmed by 2 bases and V by 6 bases; bases with no gene match: 10. CDR1 is SQVTM, CDR2 ANQGSEA, per germline. The CDR3 loop spans 15 amino acids. The CDR3 protein is CSVKRAAGATDTQYF. In DNA form, the CDR3 reads TGCAGCGTAAAAAGGGCAGCGGGGGCCACAGATACGCAGTATTTT.